This T cell receptor beta chain is from a study of circulating and synovial CD4+ cells in juvenile arthritis. Study observations and caveats: Traditional Vbeta family usage analysis missed the pathogenic-like versus bulk difference. CPL versus bulk CD4 samples: T cell genome counts differed by at least an order of magnitude. Deeper sequencing increased measured overlap with synovial clonotypes. These repertoires were less diverse than bulk blood CD4 repertoires.

Clones were sequenced by immunoSEQ multiplex PCR, and TCRdb holds only the in-frame ones, with some missing. The sample holds approximately 35,000 clones, more than 90% seen once. The CDR3 covers 11 residues. Germline V gene lookup returns CDR1 MDHEN and CDR2 SYDVKM. Deletions cut 6 bases from V and 4 bases from J, with 7 bases between. Details on this clone: The antigen is undetermined.

The chain recombines TRBV28 with TRBJ2-7; D is undetermined. Sequencing was performed on CD4+ T cells from blood. This TCR derives from a human donor with juvenile idiopathic arthritis. The CDR3 loop is CASRSYYEQYF. The DNA for the CDR3 is TGTGCCAGCAGGTCTTATTACGAGCAGTACTTC.